This T cell receptor beta chain was profiled in a study of T cell responses to AZD1222 COVID-19 vaccine. General observations from the study: Just a handful of AZD1222 recipients tested seropositive at baseline. Once two AZD1222 doses were given, Spike-specific TCR breadth and depth went up.

Measured with immunoSEQ multiplex PCR; TCRdb has only the in-frame clones, and not every one. The sample lists around 65,000 clones, approximately 85% seen once, with 20% to 30% in the top ten. This clone showed up just once. Its antigen is not known. Trimming removed 6 bases from V and 4 bases from J; junction bases left unmatched: 16. Germline V gene data show CDR1 as MNHEY and CDR2 as SMNVEV (reference sequence). The CDR3 is 17 amino acids. This material consisted of peripheral blood, taken 28 days after the second AZD1222 dose. The sequence was obtained from an adult who received the AZD1222 COVID-19 vaccine. This sequence joins TRBV27 and TRBJ2-7; 9 bases align to TRBD1. CDR3 loop: CASRRSWTGTGNYEQYF. CDR3 sequence (DNA): TGTGCCAGCAGAAGGTCCTGGACCGGGACAGGGAATTACGAGCAGTACTTC.